One sample yielded the 27 T cell receptor beta chains listed below, sequenced in a study of T cell changes during pregnancy in multiple sclerosis. TCRdb keeps only in-frame clones here, not all; method: immunoSEQ multiplex PCR. The repertoire holds 40,000 to 45,000 clones, with around 89% as singletons. The sequences come from CD4+ T cells from peripheral blood mononuclear cells, collected in the first trimester of pregnancy. Receptors originate from a female donor with multiple sclerosis, enrolled in a pregnancy study.

This chain connects TRBV7-2 to TRBJ2-7; 9 bases match TRBD2. J lost 7 bases, V lost 5 bases, and 12 bases had no gene match. This CDR3 comprises 15 residues. Germline values: CDR1 SGHTA, CDR2 FQGNSA. The CDR3 protein is CASSLRSSGAFEQYF. As DNA, the CDR3 is TGTGCCAGCAGCCTGAGGTCTAGCGGGGCCTTTGAGCAGTACTTC.

Worth noting for this clone: A junction boundary mismatches the germline segment, possibly from a read error. The rearrangement uses TRBV5-5 and TRBJ1-1, with D possibly TRBD1 on 6 matching bases. Germline V gives CDR1 SGHKS, CDR2 YYEKEE (reference sequence). The length of the CDR3 is 15 residues. The CDR3 loop is CASSLGRTANTEAFF. In DNA, the CDR3 is TGTGCCAGCAGTTTGGGCAGGACAGCGAACACTGAAGCTTTCTTT.

V and J are TRBV6-5 and TRBJ2-3; TRBD1 aligns across 7 bases. V lost 5 bases to trimming and J lost 2 bases; unmatched junction nucleotides: 4. This CDR3 contains 14 residues. CDR1 and CDR2 (germline): MNHEY, SVGAGI. CDR3 bases: TGTGCCAGCAGTCGGGACAGCTACACAGATACGCAGTATTTT. This codes for CASSRDSYTDTQYF.

The V and J genes are TRBV4-2 and TRBJ2-2; 12 positions match TRBD1. The CDR3 extends over 16 amino acids. With V trimmed by 3 bases and J by 4 bases, 3 bases remained unmatched. CDR1 LGHNA and CDR2 YNFKEQ come from the germline V gene. The CDR3 DNA follows: TGTGCCAGCAGCCAGGGACAGGGGGCCGCCACCGGGGAGCTGTTTTTT. It is translated as CASSQGQGAATGELFF.

The J gene is TRBJ2-3, the V gene TRBV7-9; 8 bases match TRBD1. CDR3 length equals 15 residues. The J segment lost 2 bases and the V segment lost 5 bases, leaving 6 bases of the junction unmatched. Germline assignment: CDR1 SEHNR and CDR2 FQNEAQ (reference sequence). The CDR3 nucleotides are TGTGCCAGCAGCGAGGGGGACAGGCCCACAGATACGCAGTATTTT. Its protein is CASSEGDRPTDTQYF.

The table lists this clone with a few counts. The chain recombines TRBV6-1 with TRBJ1-5; D is possibly TRBD1 (6 bases). The V gene lost 8 bases and the J gene lost 5 bases, with 19 bases spanning the gap. Germline values: CDR1 MNHNS, CDR2 SASEGT. This CDR3 has 15 amino acids. The CDR3 DNA reads TGTGCCAGCGGAGCGGGGGGCGTTGTGGATCAGCCCCAGCATTTT. Translated: CASGAGGVVDQPQHF.

The J gene is TRBJ2-3, the V gene TRBV28; TRBD1 might be the D (7 bases). V lost 10 bases and J lost 5, with 13 bases in between. The CDR3 has 12 residues. CDR1 is MDHEN, CDR2 SYDVKM, per germline. CDR3 nucleotide sequence: TGTGCCATCGGAGGGGGCTTAGATACGCAGTATTTT. Its translation: CAIGGGLDTQYF.

The chain links TRBV5-1 to TRBJ1-1; 7 bases match TRBD1. The CDR3 sequence is 14 residues long. In germline, CDR1 is SGHRS, CDR2 YFSETQ. J gave up 1 base and V 4 bases, and 4 bases lay outside the gene matches. The CDR3 sequence: CASSRGQANTEAFF. In nucleotides, the CDR3 is TGCGCCAGCAGCAGGGGGCAGGCGAACACTGAAGCTTTCTTT.

The rearrangement uses TRBV18 and TRBJ1-1, with unresolved D. V was clipped by 2 bases and J by 1 base, with 11 bases between them. This CDR3 contains 15 residues. Germline V gene sequence: CDR1 KGHSH, CDR2 LQKENI. The DNA of the CDR3 is TGTGCCAGCTCACCAGGTAAGGGAGCGAACACTGAAGCTTTCTTT. Amino acid sequence: CASSPGKGANTEAFF. The full variable domain, in which reference TRBV18 and TRBJ1-1 provide the parts outside the CDR3, is NAGVMQNPRHLVRRRGQEARLRCSPMKGHSHVYWYRQLPEEGLKFMVYLQKENIIDESGMPKERFSAEFPKEGPSILRIQQVVRGDSAAYFCASSPGKGANTEAFFGQGTRLTVV.

J is TRBJ2-7 and V is TRBV9, with a tentative D call TRBD1 (7 bases). Trimming shortened V by 0 bases and J by 3 bases, and 13 bases separated the two germline ends. In germline, CDR1 is SGDLS, CDR2 YYNGEE. This CDR3 is 15 amino acids long. The CDR3 sequence: CASSVGQGGLYEQYF. The CDR3 bases are TGTGCCAGCAGCGTAGGCCAGGGGGGACTCTACGAGCAGTACTTC. The complete variable domain, with remaining parts taken from reference TRBV9 and TRBJ2-7, reads DSGVTQTPKHLITATGQRVTLRCSPRSGDLSVYWYQQSLDQGLQFLIQYYNGEERAKGNILERFSAQQFPDLHSELNLSSLELGDSALYFCASSVGQGGLYEQYFGPGTRLTVT.

CDR3 sequence reads: CASSTQAGGRNIQYF. CDR3 DNA sequence: TGTGCCAGCAGCACCCAAGCGGGGGGGAGAAACATTCAGTACTTC. This sequence joins TRBV9 and TRBJ2-4; 10 bases align to TRBD2. The CDR3 is 15 residues long. Germline values: CDR1 SGDLS, CDR2 YYNGEE. The ends lost 4 bases at V and 6 bases at J; junction bases unmatched: 7. Filled out from reference TRBV9 and TRBJ2-4, the complete variable domain reads DSGVTQTPKHLITATGQRVTLRCSPRSGDLSVYWYQQSLDQGLQFLIQYYNGEERAKGNILERFSAQQFPDLHSELNLSSLELGDSALYFCASSTQAGGRNIQYFGAGTRLSVL.

This chain links TRBV7-9 with TRBJ1-1; 11 bases map to TRBD1. This CDR3 has 16 residues. V shed 5 bases, J shed 5 bases, and the junction held 10 bases outside the gene matches. The germline CDR1 and CDR2 sequences are SEHNR and FQNEAQ (reference sequence). CDR3 protein: CASSPRTGGLRTEAFF. CDR3 nucleotide sequence: TGTGCCAGCAGCCCGCGGACAGGGGGCTTGAGGACTGAAGCTTTCTTT.

CDR3 nucleotide sequence: TGCGCCAGCAGCGTCAGTGCCTTTAATGAAAAACTGTTTTTT. This gives the protein CASSVSAFNEKLFF. The rearrangement uses TRBV5-1 and TRBJ1-4; D remains unclear. The germline V and J ends were trimmed by 4 bases and 4 bases, with 11 bases remaining between them. Per the germline V gene, CDR1 is SGHRS and CDR2 is YFSETQ. CDR3 length: 14 residues.

This chain joins TRBV2 and TRBJ2-5; possibly TRBD2 for D (6 bases). CDR3 size: 12 residues. V lost 6 bases and J 6 bases, leaving 11 bases between the germline ends. Germline V CDR1 and CDR2: SNHLY, FYNNEI. As DNA, the CDR3 is TGTGCCAGCAGGCGGGACGAAAAGACCCAGTACTTC. Translating gives CASRRDEKTQYF. Looking up the rest from reference TRBV2 and TRBJ2-5 gives the full variable domain: EPEVTQTPSHQVTQMGQEVILRCVPISNHLYFYWYRQILGQKVEFLVSFYNNEISEKSEIFDDQFSVERPDGSNFTLKIRSTKLEDSAMYFCASRRDEKTQYFGPGTRLLVL.

The genes are TRBV12-5 and TRBJ2-7; TRBD1 matches at 7 bases. Germline loops: CDR1 LGHNT, CDR2 FRNRAP. The CDR3 is made up of 14 amino acids. V shed 2 bases and J 3 bases; nucleotides not matched to a gene: 4. Written as DNA, the CDR3 is TGTGCTAGTGGTTTGTCGGGACAGCACTACGAGCAGTACTTC. This sequence encodes CASGLSGQHYEQYF.

The chain joins TRBV7-8 to TRBJ2-5, with TRBD2 identical over 7 bases. Trimming removed 2 bases from V and 2 bases from J; junction bases left unmatched: 5. This CDR3 has 15 residues. Looked up from germline, CDR1 is SGHVS and CDR2 is FQNEAQ. This chain's CDR3 is CASSLRLAVQETQYF. CDR3 nucleotides: TGTGCCAGCAGCTTAAGGCTAGCGGTACAAGAGACCCAGTACTTC. The full variable domain, in which reference TRBV7-8 and TRBJ2-5 provide the parts outside the CDR3, is GAGVSQSPRYKVAKRGQDVALRCDPISGHVSLFWYQQALGQGPEFLTYFQNEAQLDKSGLPSDRFFAERPEGSVSTLKIQRTQQEDSAVYLCASSLRLAVQETQYFGPGTRLLVL.

The V and J genes are TRBV9 and TRBJ2-3, with 13 bases fitting TRBD2. V lost 0 bases to trimming and J lost 0 bases; unmatched junction nucleotides: 7. Germline values: CDR1 SGDLS, CDR2 YYNGEE. The CDR3 is made up of 19 amino acids. The CDR3 is CASSVVVGTSGASTDTQYF. The CDR3 coding sequence is TGTGCCAGCAGCGTAGTAGTGGGGACTAGCGGGGCTAGCACAGATACGCAGTATTTT.

The chain has TRBV6-5 and TRBJ2-7; possibly TRBD2 for D (6 bases). The CDR3 covers 11 residues. Trimming pared 4 bases from V and 9 bases from J, leaving 10 bases between. Germline values: CDR1 MNHEY, CDR2 SVGAGI. For the CDR3, the DNA is TGTGCCAGCAGTTGGAACGGGAGGCAGTACTTC. It specifies CASSWNGRQYF.

This clone was observed once. The chain uses TRBV19 and TRBJ2-3; no definite D call. The V and J ends lost 5 bases and 2 bases respectively, with 11 bases between them. This CDR3 has 14 residues. CDR1 and CDR2 from the germline V gene are LNHDA and SQIVND (reference sequence). The CDR3 spells CASSWQPHTDTQYF. The DNA of the CDR3 is TGTGCCAGTAGTTGGCAACCCCACACAGATACGCAGTATTTT.

This clone appeared a single time. The CDR3 DNA reads TGCGCCAGCAGCAGGGGGACAGGCCAGATCGATCACAATGAGCAGTTCTTC. This sequence encodes CASSRGTGQIDHNEQFF. The genes are TRBV5-1 and TRBJ2-1; TRBD1 matches at 8 bases. The CDR3 length is 17 residues. V lost 4 bases to trimming and J lost 5 bases; unmatched junction nucleotides: 14. Germline V gives CDR1 SGHRS, CDR2 YFSETQ.

This clone has just a few counts. This sequence joins TRBV4-2 and TRBJ2-1, with 11 bases identical to TRBD2. With 1 base clipped from V and 0 bases from J, the junction kept 11 bases outside the gene matches. This CDR3 has 20 amino acids. Germline CDR1 LGHNA, CDR2 YNFKEQ. CDR3 protein: CASSQVVSSGGLSSYNEQFF. In DNA form, the CDR3 reads TGTGCCAGCAGCCAAGTGGTGTCTAGCGGGGGGCTCAGCTCCTACAATGAGCAGTTCTTC.

This clone was seen once. The chain joins TRBV9 to TRBJ2-2, with D possibly being TRBD1 (5 bases). This CDR3 has 18 residues. Between the trimmed V and J ends, which lost 3 bases and 0 bases, there was a span of 18 bases. In germline, CDR1 is SGDLS, CDR2 YYNGEE. Here the CDR3 DNA reads TGTGCCAGCAGCGAAGAACCCCTAGGGGCGGCGAACACCGGGGAGCTGTTTTTT. This gives the protein CASSEEPLGAANTGELFF.

The chain combines TRBV2 with TRBJ2-5; tentative D call: TRBD2 (6 bases). The V and J ends lost 3 bases and 4 bases respectively, with 15 bases between them. The CDR3 contains 15 residues. CDR1 and CDR2 from the germline V gene are SNHLY and FYNNEI. For the CDR3, the DNA is TGTGCCAGCAGTGAGAGGAGGGGCCCTGGAGAGACCCAGTACTTC. Its translation is CASSERRGPGETQYF.

The chain uses TRBV4-1 and TRBJ1-1; no clear D. Trimming stripped 4 bases from V and 5 bases from J, with 17 bases between. CDR3 length: 15 amino acids. Germline V gives CDR1 MGHRA, CDR2 YSYEKL. Here the CDR3 reads CASSPSWGEGTEAFF. The CDR3 nucleotides read TGCGCCAGCAGCCCAAGCTGGGGTGAGGGAACTGAAGCTTTCTTT.

J is TRBJ1-5 and V is TRBV6-1; 12 bases agree with TRBD1. There are 17 residues in the CDR3. Germline V CDR1 and CDR2: MNHNS, SASEGT. Trimming took 4 bases from V and 0 from J; bases not matched to a gene: 4. CDR3 protein: CASSGDRGLPSNQPQHF. The CDR3 bases are TGTGCCAGCAGTGGGGACAGGGGGCTCCCTAGCAATCAGCCCCAGCATTTT.

The chain is built from TRBV7-2 and TRBJ2-5; 9 bases match TRBD2. V was pared by 1 base and J by 5 bases, with 8 bases of the junction left unmatched. Per the germline V gene, CDR1 is SGHTA and CDR2 is FQGNSA. The CDR3 extends over 16 amino acids. The chain's CDR3 is CASSLEASGNSETQYF. CDR3 in DNA: TGTGCCAGCAGCTTAGAGGCTAGCGGGAACTCTGAGACCCAGTACTTC.

V gene TRBV7-2 combines with J gene TRBJ2-7; possible D gene TRBD1, 6 bases. The CDR3 sequence is 14 residues long. The germline gives CDR1 SGHTA, CDR2 FQGNSA. Between the trimmed V and J ends, which lost 3 bases and 3 bases, there was a span of 12 bases. The CDR3 DNA sequence: TGTGCCAGCAGCTTCCTCAGGGGAGACTACGAGCAGTACTTC. Its protein is CASSFLRGDYEQYF.